This T cell receptor (beta chain) was documented in a study of shared clonotypes between healthy human individuals (dated by TCRdb to the early 2020s). The study in broad terms: The cohort included a few men and two women between 18 and 49 years of age. For each donor, three plates each were used for CD4 naive and CD4 memory, two plates were used for CD8 naive, and one plate was used for CD8 memory. To estimate repertoire size and how much clonotype sharing occurs between individuals, the study deeply sequenced the blood TCR repertoires of roughly 5 healthy adults. To increase sequencing depth and limit assay-specific biases, different laboratories used diverse techniques to prepare libraries and sequence TCR repertoires. Each donor's leukapheresis produced roughly between about 0.8 and 10 billion PBMCs. Overall study results and their limits: Because the study included a small number of donors, the genetic and exposure-history diversity represented was limited. Incomplete sequencing was indicated by rarefaction of sorted-subset datasets, despite the large sequencing depth. Only blood was sampled, and tissue TCR repertoires likely differ from those in blood. Pairwise subsampling led to the expectation that sequencing depth would affect the degree of clonotype sharing among donors. Larger estimated clonotype richness was generally found for naive subsets than for memory subsets. Approximately 5% of naive CD4, approximately 3.7% of naive CD8, 2% to 2.5% of memory CD4, and 0.4% of memory CD8 clonotypes were shared across several donors. Compared with non-shared clonotypes, clonotypes shared by all four sorted-subset donors had higher generation probabilities.

As to this clone: It lacks a known antigen. No much larger clone exists at a distance of one base, and base qualities are not known.

Donors were healthy HIV-negative adults with no recently reported acute infections or vaccinations. All donors were Caucasian adults living in Nashville, Tennessee, USA. CD4+ T cells were enriched by magnetic negative selection, after which naive cells were positively selected on CD45RA and the negative fraction was taken as the memory subset. After blood collection by leukapheresis, PBMCs were isolated using Ficoll-Histopaque density gradient centrifugation and then cryopreserved in the vapor phase of liquid nitrogen. Purity and quantity of every magnetically sorted T cell population were checked by analytical flow cytometry. Genomic DNA was isolated from every sorted fraction and measured by UV absorbance on a Nanodrop 2000c. CDR1 and CDR2 are read off the germline V gene as SNHLY and FYNNEI. V is pared back by 1 base and J by 0 bases, with 16 bases lying between the germline termini. Including the terminal cysteine and phenylalanine, the CDR3 comprises 17 residues. Only the CDR3 portion is preserved as DNA: 51 bases, with reading frame beginning at the first base.

Using the deep immunoSEQ assay, multiplex PCR amplified TCR CDR3 regions from genomic DNA. For each cell subset, the extracted genomic DNA was distributed evenly across all wells of several immunoSEQ 96-well plates, and each plate served as one replicate. For sorted subsets, 150 to 250 ng of genomic DNA, equivalent to 25,000 to 30,000 T cell genomes, went into each replicate PCR. Purified libraries were measured with a Qubit 3.0 fluorometer, size-checked on a Bioanalyzer 2100, and measured again with the KAPA Library Quantification kit. Every immunoSEQ 96-well plate was sequenced on a separate single-read 150-cycle Illumina NextSeq 550 flow cell. In the authors' own workflow: The immunoSEQ output contained only junctional sequences without quality scores, so filtering could not match that applied to full-length reads. Sequences were annotated with PyIR, a Python wrapper for IgBLAST v1.9, using IMGT germline references to assign V/J genes and CDR3. Reads with weak V/J assignments (E-value above 1e-6), missing CDR3, stop codons, out-of-frame junctions, or ambiguous translated residues were removed. A V3J clonotype was defined by an identical inferred V gene, J gene, and CDR3 amino acid sequence. Percentage overlap between repertoires was computed as shared unique clonotypes divided by the size of the smaller repertoire. RTK rarefaction, the Chao1 estimator, and Recon v2.1 estimates of unobserved clonotypes were used to assess repertoire richness. For all TCRbeta clonotypes obtained by the gDNA method from a few donors, generation probabilities were computed with OLGA. Held by TCRdb, this immuneACCESS table contains in-frame sequences only and omits some clones. Under half of the omission traces to an unresolved V gene where checked; the cause of the rest is unknown. V, J and clone size reflect that table, while D and trimming were determined from the DNA. This sample holds roughly 2.5 million clones; around 90% were observed only once. Roughly 0.14% of the sample is taken by the ten largest.

Recombination joined TRBV2 with TRBJ2-7; the best D guess is TRBD1, with 5 bases matching. This clonotype was sampled from a man in his late teens or twenties in good health. Sequenced sample: naive CD4+ T cells sorted from blood. Interpreted using the paper, the cell subset or site label stands for: CD45RA+ positively selected. The base sequence is TGTGCCAGCAGTGAAGGGGGCCGATGGATTGCCTCCTACGAGCAGTACTTC. Translation gives CASSEGGRWIASYEQYF.